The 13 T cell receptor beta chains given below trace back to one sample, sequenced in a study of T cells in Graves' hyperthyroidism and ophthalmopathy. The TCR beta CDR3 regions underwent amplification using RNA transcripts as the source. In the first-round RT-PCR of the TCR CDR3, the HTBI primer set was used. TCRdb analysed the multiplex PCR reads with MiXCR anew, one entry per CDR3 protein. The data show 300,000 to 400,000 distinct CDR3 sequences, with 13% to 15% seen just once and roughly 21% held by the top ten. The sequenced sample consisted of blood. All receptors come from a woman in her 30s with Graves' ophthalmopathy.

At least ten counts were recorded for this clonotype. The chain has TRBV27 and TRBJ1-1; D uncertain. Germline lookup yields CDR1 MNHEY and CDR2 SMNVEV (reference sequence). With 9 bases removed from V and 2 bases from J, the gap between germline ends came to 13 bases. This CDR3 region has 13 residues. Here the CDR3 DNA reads TGTGCCAGTACAAGACATGGAAACACTGAAGCTTTCTTT. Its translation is CASTRHGNTEAFF.

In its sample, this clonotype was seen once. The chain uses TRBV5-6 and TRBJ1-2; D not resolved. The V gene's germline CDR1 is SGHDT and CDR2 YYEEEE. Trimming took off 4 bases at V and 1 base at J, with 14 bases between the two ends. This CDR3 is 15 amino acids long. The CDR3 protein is CASSAGREDNYGYTF. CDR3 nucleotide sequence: TGTGCCAGCAGCGCCGGTAGGGAAGATAACTATGGCTACACCTTC.

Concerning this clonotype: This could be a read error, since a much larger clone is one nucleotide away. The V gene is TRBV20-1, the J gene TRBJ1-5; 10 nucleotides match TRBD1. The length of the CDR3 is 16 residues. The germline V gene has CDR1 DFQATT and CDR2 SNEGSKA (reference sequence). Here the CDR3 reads CGARPGQGGGNQPQHF. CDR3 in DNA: TGCGGTGCTAGACCTGGACAGGGGGGAGGCAATCAGCCCCAGCATTTT.

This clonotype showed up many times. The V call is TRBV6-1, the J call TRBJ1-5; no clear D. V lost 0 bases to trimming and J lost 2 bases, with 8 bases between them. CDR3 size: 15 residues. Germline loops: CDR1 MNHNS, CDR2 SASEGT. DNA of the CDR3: TGTGCCAGCAGTGAAGCAGCTAGGGGCAATCAGCCCCAGCATTTT. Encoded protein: CASSEAARGNQPQHF.

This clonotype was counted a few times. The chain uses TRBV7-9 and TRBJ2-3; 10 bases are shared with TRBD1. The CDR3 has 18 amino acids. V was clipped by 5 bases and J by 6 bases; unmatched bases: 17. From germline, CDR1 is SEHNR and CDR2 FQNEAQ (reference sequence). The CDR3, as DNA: TGTGCCAGCAGCCCTGTTCCCGGGACAGGGGCCTTTAGCGATACGCAGTATTTT. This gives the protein CASSPVPGTGAFSDTQYF.

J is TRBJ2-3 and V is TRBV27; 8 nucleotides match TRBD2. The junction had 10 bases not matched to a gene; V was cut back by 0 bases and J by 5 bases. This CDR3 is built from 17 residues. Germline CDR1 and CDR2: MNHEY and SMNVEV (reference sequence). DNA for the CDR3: TGTGCCAGCAGTTTATCGTCGGGGGGGCCTATTAGAGATACGCAGTATTTT. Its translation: CASSLSSGGPIRDTQYF.

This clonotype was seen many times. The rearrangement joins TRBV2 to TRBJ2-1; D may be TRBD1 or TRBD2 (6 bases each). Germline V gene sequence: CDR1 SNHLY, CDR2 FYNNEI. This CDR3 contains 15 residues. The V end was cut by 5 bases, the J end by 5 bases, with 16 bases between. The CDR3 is CASSLIGGQNNEQFF. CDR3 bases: TGTGCCAGCAGTCTCATCGGGGGACAAAACAATGAGCAGTTCTTC.

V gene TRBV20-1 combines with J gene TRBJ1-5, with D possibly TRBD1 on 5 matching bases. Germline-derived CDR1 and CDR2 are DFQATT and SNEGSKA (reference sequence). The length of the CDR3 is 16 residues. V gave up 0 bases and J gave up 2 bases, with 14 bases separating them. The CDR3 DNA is TGCAGTGCTAGAGAAGGGGTCTCAATTCGCAATCAGCCCCAGCATTTT. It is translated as CSAREGVSIRNQPQHF.

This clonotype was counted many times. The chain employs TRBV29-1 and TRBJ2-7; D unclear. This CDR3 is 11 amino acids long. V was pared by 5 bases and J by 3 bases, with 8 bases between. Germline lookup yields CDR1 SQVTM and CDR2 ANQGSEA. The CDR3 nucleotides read TGCAGCGTTATATCGGTCTACGAGCAGTACTTC. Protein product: CSVISVYEQYF.

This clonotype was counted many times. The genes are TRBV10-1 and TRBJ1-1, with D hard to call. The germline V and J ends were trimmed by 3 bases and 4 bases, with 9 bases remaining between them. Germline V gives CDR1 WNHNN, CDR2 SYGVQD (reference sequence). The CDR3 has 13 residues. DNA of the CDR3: TGCGCCAGCAGTGATGGCATGGCCACTGAAGCTTTCTTT. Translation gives CASSDGMATEAFF.

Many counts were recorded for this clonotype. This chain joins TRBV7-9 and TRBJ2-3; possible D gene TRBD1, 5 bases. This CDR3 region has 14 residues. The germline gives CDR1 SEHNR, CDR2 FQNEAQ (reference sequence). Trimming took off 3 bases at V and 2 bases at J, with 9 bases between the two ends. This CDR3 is CASSFGHLTDTQYF. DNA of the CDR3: TGTGCCAGCAGCTTTGGACACCTCACAGATACGCAGTATTTT.

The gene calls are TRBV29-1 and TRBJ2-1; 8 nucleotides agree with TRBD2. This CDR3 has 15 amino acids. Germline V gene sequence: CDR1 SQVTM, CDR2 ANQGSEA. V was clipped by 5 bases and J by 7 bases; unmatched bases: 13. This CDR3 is CSVCAGGGSGNEQFF. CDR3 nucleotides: TGCAGCGTTTGCGCCGGGGGGGGCTCAGGAAATGAGCAGTTCTTC.

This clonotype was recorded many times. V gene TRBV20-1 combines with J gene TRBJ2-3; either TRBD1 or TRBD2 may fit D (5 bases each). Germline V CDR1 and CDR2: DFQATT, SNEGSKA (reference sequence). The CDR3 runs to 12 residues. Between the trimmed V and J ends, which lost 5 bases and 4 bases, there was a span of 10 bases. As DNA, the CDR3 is TGCAGTGCTCCACTAGGGGCAGATACGCAGTATTTT. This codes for CSAPLGADTQYF.